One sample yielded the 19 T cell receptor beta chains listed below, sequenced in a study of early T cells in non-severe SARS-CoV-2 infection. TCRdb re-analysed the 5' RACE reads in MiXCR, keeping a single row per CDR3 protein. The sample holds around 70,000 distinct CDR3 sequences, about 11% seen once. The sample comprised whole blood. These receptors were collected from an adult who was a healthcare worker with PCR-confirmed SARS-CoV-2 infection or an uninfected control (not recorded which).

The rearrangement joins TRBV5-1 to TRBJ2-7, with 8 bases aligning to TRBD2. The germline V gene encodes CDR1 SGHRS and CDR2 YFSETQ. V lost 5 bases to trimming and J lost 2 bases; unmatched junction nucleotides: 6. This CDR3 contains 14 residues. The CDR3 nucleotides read TGCGCCAGCAGGACTAGCGTACCAACCTACGAGCAGTACTTC. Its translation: CASRTSVPTYEQYF.

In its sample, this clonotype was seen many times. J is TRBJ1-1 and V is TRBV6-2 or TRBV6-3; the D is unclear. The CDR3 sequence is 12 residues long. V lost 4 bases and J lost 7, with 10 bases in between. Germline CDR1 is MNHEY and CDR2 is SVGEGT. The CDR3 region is CASSFRQHEAFF. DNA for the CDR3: TGTGCCAGCAGTTTTAGGCAGCATGAAGCTTTCTTT.

The chain's CDR3 is CASSPNTEAFF. In nucleotides, the CDR3 is TGTGCCAGCAGCCCGAACACTGAAGCTTTCTTT. The chain joins TRBV28 to TRBJ1-1; the D is unclear. The CDR3 contains 11 residues. Germline CDR1 and CDR2: MDHEN and SYDVKM. V lost 6 bases and J lost 1, with 3 bases in between.

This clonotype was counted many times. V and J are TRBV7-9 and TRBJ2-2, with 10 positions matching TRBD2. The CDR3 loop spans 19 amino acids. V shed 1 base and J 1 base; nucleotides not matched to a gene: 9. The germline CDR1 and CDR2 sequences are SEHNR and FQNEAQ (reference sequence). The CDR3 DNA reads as TGTGCCAGCAGCTTAGACTGGACTAGCGGAGCTGTGAACACCGGGGAGCTGTTTTTT. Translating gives CASSLDWTSGAVNTGELFF.

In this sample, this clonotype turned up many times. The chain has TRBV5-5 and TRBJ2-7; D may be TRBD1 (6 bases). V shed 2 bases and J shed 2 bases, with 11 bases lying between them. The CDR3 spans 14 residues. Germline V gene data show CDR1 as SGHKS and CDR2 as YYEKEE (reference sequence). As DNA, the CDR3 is TGTGCCAGCAGCTTCCGGGACACCACCTACGAGCAGTACTTC. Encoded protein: CASSFRDTTYEQYF. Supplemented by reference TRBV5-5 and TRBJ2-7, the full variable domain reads DAGVTQSPTHLIKTRGQQVTLRCSPISGHKSVSWYQQVLGQGPQFIFQYYEKEERGRGNFPDRFSARQFPNYSSELNVNALLLGDSALYLCASSFRDTTYEQYFGPGTRLTVT.

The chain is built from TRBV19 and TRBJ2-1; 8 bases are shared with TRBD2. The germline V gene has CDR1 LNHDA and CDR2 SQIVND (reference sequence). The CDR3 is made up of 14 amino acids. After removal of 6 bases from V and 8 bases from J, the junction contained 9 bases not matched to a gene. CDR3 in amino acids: CASRKRELGDEQFF. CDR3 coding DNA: TGTGCCAGTAGAAAGCGGGAGCTCGGTGATGAGCAGTTCTTC.

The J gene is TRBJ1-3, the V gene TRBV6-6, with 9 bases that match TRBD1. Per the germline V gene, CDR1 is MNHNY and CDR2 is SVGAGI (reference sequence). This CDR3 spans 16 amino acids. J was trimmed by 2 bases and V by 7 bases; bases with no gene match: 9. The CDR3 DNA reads TGTGCCAGCAAGATTAACAGGGGGCTGACTGGAAACACCATATATTTT. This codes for CASKINRGLTGNTIYF.

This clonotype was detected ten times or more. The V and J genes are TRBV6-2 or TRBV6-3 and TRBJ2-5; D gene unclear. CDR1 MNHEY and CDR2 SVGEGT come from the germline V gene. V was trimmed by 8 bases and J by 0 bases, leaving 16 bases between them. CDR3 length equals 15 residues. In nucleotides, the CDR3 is TGTGCCAGCTCACCCGAGGACGGGTACCAAGAGACCCAGTACTTC. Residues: CASSPEDGYQETQYF.

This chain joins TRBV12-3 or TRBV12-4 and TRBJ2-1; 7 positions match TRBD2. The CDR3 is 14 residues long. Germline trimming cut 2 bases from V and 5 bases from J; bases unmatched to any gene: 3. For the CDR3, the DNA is TGTGCCAGCAGTTTACTCCTAGCGGACAATGAGCAGTTCTTC. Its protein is CASSLLLADNEQFF.

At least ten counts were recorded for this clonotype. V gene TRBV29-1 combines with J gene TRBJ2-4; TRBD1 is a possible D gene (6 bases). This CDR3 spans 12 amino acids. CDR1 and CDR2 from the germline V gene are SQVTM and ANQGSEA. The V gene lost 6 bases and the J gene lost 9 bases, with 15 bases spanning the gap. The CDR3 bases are TGCAGCGTGGGGATACAGGGCAGCATTCAGTACTTC. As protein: CSVGIQGSIQYF.

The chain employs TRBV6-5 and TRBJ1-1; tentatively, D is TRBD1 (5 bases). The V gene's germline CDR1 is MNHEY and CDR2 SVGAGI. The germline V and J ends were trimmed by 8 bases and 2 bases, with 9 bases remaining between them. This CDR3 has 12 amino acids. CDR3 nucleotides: TGTGCCAGCCGGCAGGGCAACACTGAAGCTTTCTTT. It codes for CASRQGNTEAFF.

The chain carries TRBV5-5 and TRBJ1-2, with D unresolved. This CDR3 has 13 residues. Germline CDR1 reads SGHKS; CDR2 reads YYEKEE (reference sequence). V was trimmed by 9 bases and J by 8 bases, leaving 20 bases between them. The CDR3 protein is CANTKRQDYGYTF. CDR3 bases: TGTGCCAACACCAAACGGCAGGATTACGGCTACACCTTC.

The CDR3 is CAISEQVQKQFF. As DNA, the CDR3 is TGTGCCATCAGTGAGCAGGTCCAAAAACAGTTCTTC. V gene TRBV10-3 combines with J gene TRBJ2-1, with D uncertain. Germline CDR1 and CDR2: ENHRY and SYGVKD. The CDR3 loop spans 12 amino acids. The germline V and J ends were trimmed by 2 bases and 13 bases, with 12 bases remaining between them.

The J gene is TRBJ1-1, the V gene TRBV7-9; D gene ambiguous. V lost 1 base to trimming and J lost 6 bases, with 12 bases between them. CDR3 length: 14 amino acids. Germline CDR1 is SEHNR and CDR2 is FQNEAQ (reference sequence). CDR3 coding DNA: TGTGCCAGCAGCTTAGGTACCAGGACGGCTGAAGCTTTCTTT. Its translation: CASSLGTRTAEAFF. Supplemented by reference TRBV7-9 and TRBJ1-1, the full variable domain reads DTGVSQNPRHKITKRGQNVTFRCDPISEHNRLYWYRQTLGQGPEFLTYFQNEAQLEKSRLLSDRFSAERPKGSFSTLEIQRTEQGDSAMYLCASSLGTRTAEAFFGQGTRLTVV.

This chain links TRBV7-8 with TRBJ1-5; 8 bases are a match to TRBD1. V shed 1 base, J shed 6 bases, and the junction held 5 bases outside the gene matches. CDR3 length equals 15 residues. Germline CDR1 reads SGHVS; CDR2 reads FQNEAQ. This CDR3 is CASSLVGQGGQPQHF. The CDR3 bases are TGTGCCAGCAGCTTAGTCGGACAGGGCGGTCAGCCCCAGCATTTT. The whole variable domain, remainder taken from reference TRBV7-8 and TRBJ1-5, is GAGVSQSPRYKVAKRGQDVALRCDPISGHVSLFWYQQALGQGPEFLTYFQNEAQLDKSGLPSDRFFAERPEGSVSTLKIQRTQQEDSAVYLCASSLVGQGGQPQHFGDGTRLSIL.

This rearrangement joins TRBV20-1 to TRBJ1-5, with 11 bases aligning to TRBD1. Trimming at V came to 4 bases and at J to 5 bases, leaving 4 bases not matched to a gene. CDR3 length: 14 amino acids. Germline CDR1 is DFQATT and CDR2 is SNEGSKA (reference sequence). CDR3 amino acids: CSAMDRGLDQPQHF. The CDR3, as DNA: TGCAGTGCTATGGACAGGGGGCTCGATCAGCCCCAGCATTTT.

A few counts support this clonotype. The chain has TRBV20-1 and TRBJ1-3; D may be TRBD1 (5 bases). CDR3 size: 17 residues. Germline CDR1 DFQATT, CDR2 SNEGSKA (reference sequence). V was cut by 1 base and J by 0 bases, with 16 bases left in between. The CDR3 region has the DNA TGCAGTGCTAGAGCCCCCGGCGGGGGACGCTCTGGAAACACCATATATTTT. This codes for CSARAPGGGRSGNTIYF.

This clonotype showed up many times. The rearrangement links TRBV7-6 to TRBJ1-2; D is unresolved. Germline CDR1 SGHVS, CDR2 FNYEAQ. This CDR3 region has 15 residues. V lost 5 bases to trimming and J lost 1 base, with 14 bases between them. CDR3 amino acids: CASSPGRFLNYGYTF. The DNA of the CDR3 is TGTGCCAGCAGCCCTGGACGGTTCCTTAACTATGGCTACACCTTC.

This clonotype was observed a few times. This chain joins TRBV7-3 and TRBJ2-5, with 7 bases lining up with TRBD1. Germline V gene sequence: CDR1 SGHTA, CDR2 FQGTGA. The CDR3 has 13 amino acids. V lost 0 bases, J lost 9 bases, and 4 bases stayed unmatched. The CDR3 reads CASSLTKGASQYF. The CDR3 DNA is TGTGCCAGCAGCTTAACGAAGGGGGCATCCCAGTACTTC.